This T cell receptor beta chain was recovered during a study of T cell therapy after organ transplantation. Comment on this clone: What it recognizes is unknown.

TCRdb keeps only in-frame clones here, not all; method: immunoSEQ multiplex PCR. Of around 20,000 clones listed, 84% are singletons. CDR1 and CDR2 (germline): LGHNA, YNFKEQ. The CDR3 totals 15 residues. Trimming cost V 4 bases and J 2 bases, with 15 bases left between them. Documented time point: 20-29 weeks after completion of therapy. The J gene is TRBJ2-7, the V gene TRBV4-2, with a weak D call TRBD1 (6 bases). The sample was CD8+ T cells from blood, taken after autologous CMV-specific T cell therapy. The TCR sequence derives from a human patient who had received a solid organ transplant and had CMV disease. Some T cells may have originated in the graft donor. CDR3 sequence: CASSPGQNKPYEQYF. CDR3 DNA: TGTGCCAGCAGCCCTGGACAGAACAAGCCCTACGAGCAGTACTTC.